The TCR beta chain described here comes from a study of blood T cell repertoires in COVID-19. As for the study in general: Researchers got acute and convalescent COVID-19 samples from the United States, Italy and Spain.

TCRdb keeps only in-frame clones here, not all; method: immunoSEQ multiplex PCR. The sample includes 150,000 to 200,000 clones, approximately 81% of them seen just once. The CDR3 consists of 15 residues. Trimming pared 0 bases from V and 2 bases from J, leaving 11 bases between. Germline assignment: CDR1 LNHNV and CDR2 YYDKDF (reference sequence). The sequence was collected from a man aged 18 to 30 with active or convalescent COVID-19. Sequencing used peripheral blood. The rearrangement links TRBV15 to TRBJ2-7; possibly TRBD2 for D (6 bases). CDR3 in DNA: TGTGCCACCAGCAGAGACGGGACTTCTCCCTACGAGCAGTACTTC. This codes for CATSRDGTSPYEQYF.